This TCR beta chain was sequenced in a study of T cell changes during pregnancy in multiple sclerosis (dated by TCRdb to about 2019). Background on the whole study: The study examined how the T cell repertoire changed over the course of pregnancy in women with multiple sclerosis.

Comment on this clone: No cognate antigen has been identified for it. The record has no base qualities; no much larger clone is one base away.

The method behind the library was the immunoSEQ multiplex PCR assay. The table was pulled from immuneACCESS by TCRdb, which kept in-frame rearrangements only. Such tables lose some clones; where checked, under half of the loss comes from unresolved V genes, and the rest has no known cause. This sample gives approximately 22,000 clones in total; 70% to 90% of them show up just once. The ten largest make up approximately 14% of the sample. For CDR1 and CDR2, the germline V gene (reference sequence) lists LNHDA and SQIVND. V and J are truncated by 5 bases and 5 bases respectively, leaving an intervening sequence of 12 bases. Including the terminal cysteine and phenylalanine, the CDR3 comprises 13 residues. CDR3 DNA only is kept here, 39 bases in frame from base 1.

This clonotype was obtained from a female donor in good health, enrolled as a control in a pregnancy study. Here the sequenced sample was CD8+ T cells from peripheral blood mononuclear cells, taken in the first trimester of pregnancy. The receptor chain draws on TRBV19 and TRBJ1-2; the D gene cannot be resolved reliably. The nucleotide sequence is TGTGCCAGTAGTGAGGGAATTGGGTATGGCTACACCTTC. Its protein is CASSEGIGYGYTF.